The 27 T cell receptor beta chains reported below all come from one sample, sequenced in a study of technical replicates of blood from four donors. Clones were sequenced by immunoSEQ multiplex PCR, and TCRdb holds only the in-frame ones, with some missing. The sample contains 60,000 to 80,000 clones, almost 95% of which appear only once. Sequencing was performed on T cells isolated from PBMCs. All receptors derive from a human donor in good health.

The V gene is TRBV4-1, the J gene TRBJ2-1; 7 bases align to TRBD2. This CDR3 has 15 amino acids. Germline CDR1 MGHRA, CDR2 YSYEKL. The junction had 3 bases not matched to a gene; V was cut back by 0 bases and J by 4 bases. The CDR3 region is CASSQEREIYNEQFF. In DNA, the CDR3 is TGCGCCAGCAGCCAAGAGCGGGAGATTTACAATGAGCAGTTCTTC.

The rearrangement uses TRBV6-4 and TRBJ2-1; D possibly corresponds to TRBD2 (6 bases). The ends were cut back, 5 bases at V and 9 bases at J, with 17 bases in the middle. CDR1 MRHNA and CDR2 SNTAGT come from the germline V gene. This CDR3 spans 14 amino acids. CDR3 DNA: TGTGCCAGCAGTAGGGACTCCCCCTCAGTTGAGCAGTTCTTC. It is translated as CASSRDSPSVEQFF.

This rearrangement joins TRBV5-8 to TRBJ1-4; no reliable D call. The V end was cut by 2 bases, the J end by 7 bases, with 12 bases between. Germline values: CDR1 SGHTS, CDR2 YDEGEE. This CDR3 has 14 amino acids. For the CDR3, the DNA is TGTGCCAGCAGCTTCGGAGGGCCAAGTGAAAAACTGTTTTTT. Translated, it gives CASSFGGPSEKLFF.

The chain joins TRBV6-6 to TRBJ2-1; D is unclear. Germline values: CDR1 MNHNY, CDR2 SVGAGI (reference sequence). V was cut by 2 bases and J by 8 bases, with 10 bases left in between. The CDR3 covers 13 residues. CDR3 in amino acids: CASSYNSFDEQFF. In DNA, the CDR3 is TGTGCCAGCAGTTACAATAGCTTCGATGAGCAGTTCTTC.

V usage is TRBV5-1 and J usage is TRBJ2-7; 7 bases are shared with TRBD1. The V gene end was trimmed by 4 bases and the J gene end by 4 bases; junction bases not matched to a gene: 2. Germline V CDR1 and CDR2: SGHRS, YFSETQ. CDR3 length equals 12 residues. The CDR3 loop reads CASSQGVYEQYF. The CDR3 DNA reads TGCGCCAGCAGCCAGGGGGTTTACGAGCAGTACTTC.

The chain uses TRBV18 and TRBJ2-7, with D possibly matching TRBD1 (5 bases). Germline lookup yields CDR1 KGHSH and CDR2 LQKENI. Trimming cost V 2 bases and J 2 bases, with 7 bases left between them. There are 13 residues in the CDR3. This chain's CDR3 is CASSPATAYEQYF. CDR3 DNA sequence: TGTGCCAGCTCACCAGCGACAGCCTACGAGCAGTACTTC.

The rearrangement uses TRBV5-4 and TRBJ2-2; D is ambiguous. The CDR3 consists of 16 residues. Germline V gene data show CDR1 as SGHNT and CDR2 as YYREEE (reference sequence). V shed 0 bases and J shed 4 bases, with 13 bases lying between them. The CDR3, as DNA: TGTGCCAGCAGCTTGGAGGCGGCAAGTTTCACCGGGGAGCTGTTTTTT. Translated, it gives CASSLEAASFTGELFF.

The rearrangement links TRBV7-2 to TRBJ1-1; weak D call: TRBD1 (6 bases). V was clipped by 1 base and J by 5 bases, with 14 bases between them. The germline V gene encodes CDR1 SGHTA and CDR2 FQGNSA. The CDR3 extends over 15 amino acids. CDR3 sequence: CASSLEGGGNTEAFF. The CDR3 DNA follows: TGTGCCAGCAGCTTAGAGGGAGGGGGTAATACTGAAGCTTTCTTT.

The chain links TRBV29-1 to TRBJ2-7; the match to TRBD2 covers 8 bases. There are 14 residues in the CDR3. Germline loops: CDR1 SQVTM, CDR2 ANQGSEA. After removal of 7 bases from V and 0 bases from J, the junction contained 8 bases not matched to a gene. CDR3 residues: CSAATGTSSYEQYF. The CDR3 nucleotides are TGCAGCGCCGCAACCGGGACTAGCTCCTACGAGCAGTACTTC.

The CDR3 DNA follows: TGTGCCAGCAGCCAAACGAGGGGAGGGTCCTACAATGAGCAGTTCTTC. This codes for CASSQTRGGSYNEQFF. The gene calls are TRBV7-3 and TRBJ2-1; TRBD2 matches 7 bases. From germline, CDR1 is SGHTA and CDR2 FQGTGA. V shed 5 bases, J shed 1 base, and the junction held 8 bases outside the gene matches. This CDR3 has 16 amino acids.

This clone was detected once. This rearrangement joins TRBV7-3 to TRBJ1-2, with D maybe TRBD1 (6 bases). This CDR3 spans 16 amino acids. The V and J ends lost 5 bases and 4 bases respectively, with 20 bases between them. Germline V gene sequence: CDR1 SGHTA, CDR2 FQGTGA. As DNA, the CDR3 is TGTGCCAGCAGCCTAAACTCGGGGGGGCCCTTCTATGGCTACACCTTC. This gives the protein CASSLNSGGPFYGYTF.

The chain combines TRBV7-2 with TRBJ2-3; D ambiguous. The V end was cut by 3 bases, the J end by 1 base, with 14 bases between. Per the germline V gene, CDR1 is SGHTA and CDR2 is FQGNSA. CDR3 length: 16 amino acids. The CDR3 bases are TGTGCCAGCAGCTTTCCCGCAACAGCCGGCACAGATACGCAGTATTTT. This encodes CASSFPATAGTDTQYF.

The gene calls are TRBV5-4 and TRBJ1-1; a weak D match, TRBD1 (6 bases). The CDR3 runs 13 residues. In germline, CDR1 is SGHNT, CDR2 YYREEE (reference sequence). V was shortened by 1 base and J by 7 bases, with 11 bases between the two germline ends. The CDR3 region has the DNA TGTGCCAGCAGCTTGCTTAGGGGGGGTGAAGCTTTCTTT. Translation: CASSLLRGGEAFF.

The V call is TRBV19, the J call TRBJ2-3; 9 positions agree with TRBD1. This CDR3 is 15 amino acids long. Trimming took 5 bases from V and 3 from J; bases not matched to a gene: 6. CDR1 LNHDA and CDR2 SQIVND come from the germline V gene (reference sequence). CDR3 amino acids: CASSRDRDGTDTQYF. CDR3 DNA: TGTGCCAGTAGTCGGGACAGGGATGGTACAGATACGCAGTATTTT.

V and J are TRBV5-6 and TRBJ2-3, with TRBD2 as a possible D gene (6 bases). The germline V and J ends were trimmed by 0 bases and 8 bases, with 16 bases remaining between them. CDR3 length equals 15 residues. From germline, CDR1 is SGHDT and CDR2 YYEEEE. The CDR3 DNA follows: TGTGCCAGCAGCTTGGCCGGGACTTTCGGTGGTACGCAGTATTTT. This translates into CASSLAGTFGGTQYF.

About this clone itself: At one boundary the junction diverges from the germline segment, which might be a read error. The chain is built from TRBV5-1 and TRBJ2-1; the D gene is possibly TRBD2 (6 bases). This CDR3 region has 14 residues. Germline values: CDR1 SGHRS, CDR2 YFSETQ. The CDR3 region is CASRLASVYNEQFF. CDR3 bases: TGCGCCAGCAGATTGGCTAGCGTTTACAATGAGCAGTTCTTC.

The rearrangement links TRBV7-8 to TRBJ2-1, with TRBD2 matching over 8 bases. This CDR3 spans 15 amino acids. The junction had 10 bases not matched to a gene; V was cut back by 5 bases and J by 7 bases. Germline CDR1 and CDR2: SGHVS and FQNEAQ. DNA for the CDR3: TGTGCCAGCAGCCTCTCGGGGGGGGCGGGTAATGAGCAGTTCTTC. Its protein is CASSLSGGAGNEQFF. Using reference TRBV7-8 and TRBJ2-1 for the parts outside the CDR3, the full variable domain is GAGVSQSPRYKVAKRGQDVALRCDPISGHVSLFWYQQALGQGPEFLTYFQNEAQLDKSGLPSDRFFAERPEGSVSTLKIQRTQQEDSAVYLCASSLSGGAGNEQFFGPGTRLTVL.

CDR3 sequence reads: CASSIGQTLNTEAFF. The CDR3 nucleotides are TGTGCCAGTAGTATCGGCCAGACATTGAACACTGAAGCTTTCTTT. The gene calls are TRBV19 and TRBJ1-1; the D is unclear. Germline V gene sequence: CDR1 LNHDA, CDR2 SQIVND (reference sequence). V was shortened by 3 bases and J by 0 bases, with 11 bases between the two germline ends. CDR3 length: 15 residues.

The gene calls are TRBV11-3 and TRBJ2-7; 13 nucleotides match TRBD2. The CDR3 is 15 residues long. Germline CDR1 and CDR2: SGHNT and YENEEA. V was pared by 5 bases and J by 7 bases, with 8 bases of the junction left unmatched. The CDR3 bases are TGTGCCAGCAGCGAGAGACTAGCGGGAGGAGAAGAGCAGTACTTC. Its protein is CASSERLAGGEEQYF.

This chain uses TRBV29-1 with TRBJ2-3, with TRBD2 identical over 8 bases. Germline trimming cut 3 bases from V and 2 bases from J; bases unmatched to any gene: 7. The CDR3 covers 15 residues. Germline V CDR1 and CDR2: SQVTM, ANQGSEA. CDR3 region: CSVDDTGGPTDTQYF. CDR3 coding DNA: TGCAGCGTTGATGATACGGGAGGGCCCACAGATACGCAGTATTTT.

This clone was seen a single time. The V and J genes are TRBV6-5 and TRBJ1-2, with D possibly being TRBD1 (6 bases). Looked up from germline, CDR1 is MNHEY and CDR2 is SVGAGI. V was cut by 2 bases and J by 6 bases, with 16 bases left in between. This CDR3 contains 15 residues. CDR3 in amino acids: CASSYVQGGADGYTF. For the CDR3, the DNA is TGTGCCAGCAGTTACGTTCAAGGGGGGGCAGATGGCTACACCTTC.

The genes are TRBV5-4 and TRBJ2-1, with 8 bases fitting TRBD2. Germline CDR1 is SGHNT and CDR2 is YYREEE (reference sequence). This CDR3 is 16 amino acids long. Losses at the gene ends were 1 base for V and 6 bases for J; bases not matched to a gene: 9. In nucleotides, the CDR3 is TGTGCCAGCAGCTTGAGGGAGCGGGAGTGGGGCAATGAGCAGTTCTTC. Translating gives CASSLREREWGNEQFF.

This chain uses TRBV30 with TRBJ2-7; weak D call: TRBD1 (5 bases). The germline CDR1 and CDR2 sequences are GTSNPN and SVGIG (reference sequence). V shed 7 bases and J shed 2 bases, with 12 bases lying between them. The CDR3 length is 12 residues. The CDR3 spells CASGSGTYEQYF. CDR3 coding DNA: TGTGCCTCTGGTTCAGGGACCTACGAGCAGTACTTC.

The chain is built from TRBV15 and TRBJ2-2, with 8 nucleotides matching TRBD1. The CDR3 is 15 amino acids. V trimming: 5 bases; J trimming: 7 bases; junction bases outside the gene matches: 9. Germline V CDR1 and CDR2: LNHNV, YYDKDF (reference sequence). The DNA of the CDR3 is TGTGCCACCAGCGGAGCAGGGGGCAGGATCGGGGAGCTGTTTTTT. Encoded protein: CATSGAGGRIGELFF.

The chain employs TRBV18 and TRBJ2-7, with 9 bases fitting TRBD1. The CDR3 is made up of 18 amino acids. J gave up 1 base and V 6 bases, and 16 bases lay outside the gene matches. Germline CDR1 is KGHSH and CDR2 is LQKENI. The CDR3 DNA reads TGTGCCAGCTCGGAAAGCTCCGGGACAGGGTTCAGATCCTACGAGCAGTACTTC. This encodes CASSESSGTGFRSYEQYF. The full variable domain, its missing parts supplied by reference TRBV18 and TRBJ2-7, is NAGVMQNPRHLVRRRGQEARLRCSPMKGHSHVYWYRQLPEEGLKFMVYLQKENIIDESGMPKERFSAEFPKEGPSILRIQQVVRGDSAAYFCASSESSGTGFRSYEQYFGPGTRLTVT.

The chain has TRBV23-1 and TRBJ1-2; weak D call: TRBD1 (6 bases). TRBV23-1 is marked as an open reading frame, function uncertain. The V end was cut by 1 base, the J end by 8 bases, with 14 bases between. The CDR3 is 14 amino acids. CDR3 coding DNA: TGCGCCAGCAGTCAATGGGGGCAGGGAAGGGGCTACACCTTC. This gives the protein CASSQWGQGRGYTF.

The CDR3 loop reads CASSRLGRGRSEVTQYF. The CDR3 DNA sequence: TGTGCCAGCAGCCGCCTAGGCAGGGGGCGTTCTGAGGTGACCCAGTACTTC. This rearrangement joins TRBV11-3 to TRBJ2-5, with 8 bases lining up with TRBD1. This CDR3 contains 17 residues. CDR1 and CDR2 (germline): SGHNT, YENEEA. The junction had 18 bases not matched to a gene; V was cut back by 5 bases and J by 7 bases.